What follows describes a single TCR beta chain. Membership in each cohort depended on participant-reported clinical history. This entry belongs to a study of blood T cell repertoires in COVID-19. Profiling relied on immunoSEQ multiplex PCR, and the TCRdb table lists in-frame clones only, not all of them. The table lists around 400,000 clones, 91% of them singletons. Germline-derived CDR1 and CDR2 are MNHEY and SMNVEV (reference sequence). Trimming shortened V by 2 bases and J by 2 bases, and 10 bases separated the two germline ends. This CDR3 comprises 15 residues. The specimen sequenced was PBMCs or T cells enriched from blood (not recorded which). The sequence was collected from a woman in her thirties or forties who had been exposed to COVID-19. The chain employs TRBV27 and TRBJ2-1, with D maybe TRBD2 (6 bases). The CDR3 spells CASSLRPSAYNEQFF. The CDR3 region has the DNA TGTGCCAGCAGTTTAAGGCCTAGCGCCTACAATGAGCAGTTCTTC.